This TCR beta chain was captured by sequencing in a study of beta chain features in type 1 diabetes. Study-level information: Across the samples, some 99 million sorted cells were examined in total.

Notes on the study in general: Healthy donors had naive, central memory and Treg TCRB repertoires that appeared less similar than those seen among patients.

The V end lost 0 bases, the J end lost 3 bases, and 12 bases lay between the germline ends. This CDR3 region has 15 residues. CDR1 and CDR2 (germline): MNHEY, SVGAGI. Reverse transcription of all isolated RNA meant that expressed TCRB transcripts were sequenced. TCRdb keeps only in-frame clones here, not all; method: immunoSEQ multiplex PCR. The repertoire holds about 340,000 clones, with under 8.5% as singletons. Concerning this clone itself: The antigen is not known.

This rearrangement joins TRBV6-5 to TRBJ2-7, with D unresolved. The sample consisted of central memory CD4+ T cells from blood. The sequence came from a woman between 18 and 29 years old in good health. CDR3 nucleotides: TGTGCCAGCAGTTACTCGCGTGGGTCCGGCTACGAGCAGTACTTC. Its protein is CASSYSRGSGYEQYF.